These 29 T cell receptor beta chains were all obtained from the same sample, sequenced in a study of molecular identifiers for immune sequencing clone quantification. TCRdb re-analysed the PCR reads in MiXCR, keeping a single row per CDR3 protein. The profile covers 63,000 or so distinct CDR3 sequences, with about a sixth appearing a single time and 1.4% to 1.5% taken by the ten largest. The sequenced sample was naive CD8+ T cells from blood, with Jurkat cell RNA spiked in. Subset specified: FACS-sorted CD8+CD4-CCR7+CD45RA+ naive T cells. The receptors were sampled from a human donor in good health. Some libraries in this study had Jurkat cell RNA spiked in.

This clonotype has a count of ten or more. This sequence joins TRBV11-2 and TRBJ1-5; 8 bases are shared with TRBD1. The CDR3 contains 18 residues. V was pared by 0 bases and J by 3 bases, with 10 bases of the junction left unmatched. Germline CDR1 is SGHAT and CDR2 is FQNNGV. The CDR3 is CASSLETLGQGLNQPQHF. CDR3 nucleotide sequence: TGTGCCAGCAGCTTAGAAACCCTCGGACAGGGCCTCAATCAGCCCCAGCATTTT.

This chain joins TRBV12-3 or TRBV12-4 and TRBJ2-1, with 10 bases aligning to TRBD2. With 3 bases clipped from V and 4 bases from J, the junction kept 9 bases outside the gene matches. There are 17 residues in the CDR3. The CDR3 is CASSFPETSGPYNEQFF. CDR3 coding DNA: TGTGCCAGCAGTTTCCCAGAGACTAGCGGGCCTTACAATGAGCAGTTCTTC.

In the case of this clonotype: Given a much more abundant clone one base away, this may be a read error. No conserved phenylalanine or tryptophan ends this CDR3, so it is likely a read error. This sequence joins TRBV20-1 and TRBJ2-1, with unresolved D. Germline values: CDR1 DFQATT, CDR2 SNEGSKA (reference sequence). V was clipped by 4 bases and J by 0 bases, with 10 bases between them. The length of the CDR3 is 14 residues. Here the CDR3 DNA reads TGCAGTGCTAAACGACTTGACTCCTACAATGAGCAGTTCCTC. It yields the protein CSAKRLDSYNEQFL.

This clonotype has ten or more counts. This chain connects TRBV6-1 to TRBJ2-7; no firm D call. V was shortened by 6 bases and J by 4 bases, with 10 bases between the two germline ends. The CDR3 has 12 amino acids. Looked up from germline, CDR1 is MNHNS and CDR2 is SASEGT. This chain's CDR3 is CASRPDLYEQYF. In DNA, the CDR3 is TGTGCCAGCAGACCTGACCTGTACGAGCAGTACTTC.

This clonotype was observed many times. This chain uses TRBV24-1 with TRBJ1-1; 11 bases are a match to TRBD1. With 6 bases clipped from V and 5 bases from J, the junction kept 10 bases outside the gene matches. The germline CDR1 and CDR2 sequences are KGHDR and SFDVKD. The CDR3 sequence is 16 residues long. The CDR3 coding sequence is TGTGCCACCAGTCACCCGGGACAGGGGGTTCAGACTGAAGCTTTCTTT. Its translation is CATSHPGQGVQTEAFF.

With respect to this clonotype: The junction differs from germline at one of its ends, possibly a read error. The chain joins TRBV7-9 to TRBJ2-1; 7 bases map to TRBD2. Per germline, CDR1 SEHNR and CDR2 FQNEAQ (reference sequence). This CDR3 region has 18 residues. This CDR3 reads CASGLVSSGITVYNEQFF. In DNA, the CDR3 is TGTGCCAGCGGCTTAGTGTCAAGCGGGATAACAGTCTACAATGAGCAGTTCTTC.

This clonotype showed up just a few times. DNA of the CDR3: TGTGCCAGCAGCTCAGAGGGCCGCCAGTACTTC. It encodes CASSSEGRQYF. V gene TRBV7-8 combines with J gene TRBJ2-4; the D gene is possibly TRBD2 (5 bases). V was pared by 4 bases and J by 13 bases, with 11 bases between. The CDR3 is 11 residues long. Germline V gives CDR1 SGHVS, CDR2 FQNEAQ.

This clonotype was counted many times. The V call is TRBV30, the J call TRBJ2-7, with 9 positions matching TRBD2. The V and J ends lost 0 bases and 6 bases, in that order; junction bases with no gene match: 6. The CDR3 is made up of 14 amino acids. Germline-derived CDR1 and CDR2 are GTSNPN and SVGIG (reference sequence). The CDR3 loop reads CAWSVGSGSSEQYF. CDR3 DNA sequence: TGTGCCTGGAGTGTAGGTAGCGGGAGTTCCGAGCAGTACTTC.

This clonotype was detected ten times or more. The V call is TRBV27, the J call TRBJ2-7; 10 positions agree with TRBD2. The junction had 8 bases not matched to a gene; V was cut back by 6 bases and J by 6 bases. Per the germline V gene, CDR1 is MNHEY and CDR2 is SMNVEV (reference sequence). The CDR3 runs 14 residues. This CDR3 reads CASSSKGTSVEQYF. CDR3 DNA sequence: TGTGCCAGCAGCTCGAAGGGGACTAGCGTCGAGCAGTACTTC.

This clonotype was observed a few times. The chain carries TRBV29-1 and TRBJ2-7; D is uncertain. The V gene's germline CDR1 is SQVTM and CDR2 ANQGSEA. Trimming took off 4 bases at V and 3 bases at J, with 10 bases between the two ends. This CDR3 has 12 amino acids. CDR3 coding DNA: TGCAGCGTTGCGGTAGCTCGCTACGAGCAGTACTTC. Its translation is CSVAVARYEQYF.

This clonotype was detected ten times or more. The V gene is TRBV19, the J gene TRBJ2-7, with D tentatively TRBD2 (6 bases). V lost 3 bases and J lost 2, with 11 bases in between. CDR3 size: 14 residues. Germline loops: CDR1 LNHDA, CDR2 SQIVND (reference sequence). The CDR3: CASSMFGSPYEQYF. DNA for the CDR3: TGTGCCAGTAGTATGTTCGGGAGCCCCTACGAGCAGTACTTC.

The chain couples TRBV29-1 to TRBJ2-7, with D unresolved. CDR3 length equals 11 residues. Germline V CDR1 and CDR2: SQVTM, ANQGSEA. CDR3 nucleotide sequence: TGCAACGCTGTCCGGGCTTACGAGCAGTACTTC. Protein sequence: CNAVRAYEQYF.

This clonotype has ten or more counts. The chain combines TRBV6-2 or TRBV6-3 with TRBJ1-5; TRBD1 might be the D (6 bases). V was trimmed by 1 base and J by 3 bases, leaving 13 bases between them. CDR3 size: 16 residues. Germline CDR1 MNHEY, CDR2 SVGEGT. The CDR3 bases are TGTGCCAGCAGTTACTTGGTGACAGGCCACAATCAGCCCCAGCATTTT. It encodes CASSYLVTGHNQPQHF.

This clonotype was observed many times. The chain has TRBV20-1 and TRBJ2-5; D gene ambiguous. V was cut by 4 bases and J by 1 base, with 28 bases left in between. Germline CDR1 is DFQATT and CDR2 is SNEGSKA (reference sequence). The CDR3 is made up of 19 amino acids. CDR3 residues: CSANPVDPLFVRGQETQYF. The CDR3 DNA reads TGCAGTGCTAACCCGGTAGACCCTCTATTCGTTCGTGGCCAAGAGACCCAGTACTTC.

A remark on this clonotype: A much larger clone lies a single base off, so this may be a read error. V is TRBV5-4 and J is TRBJ2-3; TRBD1 agrees at 11 bases. Germline loops: CDR1 SGHNT, CDR2 YYREEE (reference sequence). CDR3 length equals 18 residues. Trimming took 6 bases from V and 3 from J; bases not matched to a gene: 15. The CDR3 loop is CASNEPGQGALSTDTQYF. The CDR3 DNA is TGTGCCAGCAACGAACCCGGACAGGGGGCCCTCTCGACAGATACGCAGTATTTT.

The J gene is TRBJ2-5, the V gene TRBV5-4; 7 nucleotides line up with TRBD2. V shed 4 bases, J shed 1 base, and the junction held 10 bases outside the gene matches. Per the germline V gene, CDR1 is SGHNT and CDR2 is YYREEE (reference sequence). CDR3 length: 16 residues. The CDR3 DNA sequence: TGTGCCAGCAGCGCGGGCGGGGAGGGCCTCCAAGAGACCCAGTACTTC. Translated: CASSAGGEGLQETQYF. The variable domain in full, completed from reference TRBV5-4 and TRBJ2-5, reads ETGVTQSPTHLIKTRGQQVTLRCSSQSGHNTVSWYQQALGQGPQFIFQYYREEENGRGNFPPRFSGLQFPNYSSELNVNALELDDSALYLCASSAGGEGLQETQYFGPGTRLLVL.

The gene calls are TRBV13 and TRBJ2-1, with TRBD2 matching over 12 bases. The V and J ends lost 4 bases and 7 bases, in that order; junction bases with no gene match: 8. Germline CDR1 is PRHDT and CDR2 is FYEKMQ (reference sequence). The CDR3 has 16 residues. CDR3 in DNA: TGTGCCAGCAGCTCAGAGACTAGCGGGAGCCAAAATGAGCAGTTCTTC. Its translation is CASSSETSGSQNEQFF.

For this clonotype: A read error may be the cause here, since a much bigger clone is one base away. The chain carries TRBV27 and TRBJ2-7, with 7 bases identical to TRBD1. The CDR3 is made up of 15 amino acids. Germline V lookup: CDR1 MNHEY, CDR2 SMNVEV (reference sequence). The CDR3 here is CAGSFQGTGVYEQYF. Written as DNA, the CDR3 is TGTGCCGGCAGTTTTCAGGGTACAGGGGTGTACGAGCAGTACTTC.

This clonotype was recorded only once. Here the CDR3 omits its conserved ending phenylalanine or tryptophan, so a read error is the likely source. The chain combines TRBV12-3 or TRBV12-4 with TRBJ2-2; 10 bases are a match to TRBD2. V shed 4 bases and J 1 base; nucleotides not matched to a gene: 9. The CDR3 extends over 18 amino acids. This CDR3 is CASSSPLGLAVNTGELFL. The DNA for the CDR3 is TGTGCCAGCAGTTCCCCCCTTGGACTAGCGGTGAACACCGGGGAGCTGTTTTTG.

A remark on this clonotype: This may stem from a read error, because a much larger clone lies one nucleotide away. The chain recombines TRBV7-8 with TRBJ2-1, with TRBD2 matching 7 bases. Germline V gene sequence: CDR1 SGHVS, CDR2 FQNEAQ. The J segment lost 9 bases and the V segment lost 1 base, leaving 6 bases of the junction unmatched. This CDR3 comprises 14 residues. This chain's CDR3 is CASSLGEGVTEQFF. The CDR3 DNA follows: TGTGCCAGCAGCTTAGGGGAGGGAGTGACTGAGCAGTTCTTC.

To note about this clonotype: A clone one base away is much larger, so this may be a read error. The chain combines TRBV7-6 with TRBJ2-3; 7 bases agree with TRBD1. Germline V CDR1 and CDR2: SGHVS, FNYEAQ. This CDR3 comprises 16 residues. DNA of the CDR3: TGTGCCTGCAGCCAGGGGACAGCACGGAGCACAGATACGCAGTATTTT. This gives the protein CACSQGTARSTDTQYF.

This clonotype has at least ten counts. The V and J genes are TRBV2 and TRBJ1-1; tentatively, D is TRBD1 (5 bases). Trimming removed 7 bases from V and 1 base from J, with 16 bases in between. The CDR3 runs to 15 residues. CDR1 SNHLY and CDR2 FYNNEI come from the germline V gene. The CDR3 sequence is CASKNGRRGNTEAFF. In DNA, the CDR3 is TGTGCCAGCAAGAATGGACGGAGGGGGAACACTGAAGCTTTCTTT.

This clonotype was seen repeatedly, ten times or more. CDR3 sequence: CASSQELIRTGDQETQYF. As DNA, the CDR3 is TGCGCCAGCAGCCAAGAATTAATCAGGACAGGGGATCAAGAGACCCAGTACTTC. The chain links TRBV4-3 to TRBJ2-5, with TRBD1 identical over 9 bases. The J segment lost 2 bases and the V segment lost 0 bases, leaving 10 bases of the junction unmatched. The germline CDR1 and CDR2 sequences are LGHNA and YSLEER. CDR3 length: 18 residues.

This clonotype was detected many times. As DNA, the CDR3 is TGTGCCTGGGCCGGGCCCACCTACGAGCAGTACTTC. Its protein product is CAWAGPTYEQYF. The chain uses TRBV30 and TRBJ2-7; D is unresolved. This CDR3 has 12 residues. With 5 bases removed from V and 2 bases from J, the gap between germline ends came to 10 bases. CDR1 is GTSNPN, CDR2 SVGIG, per germline (reference sequence).

In its sample, this clonotype was seen many times. The chain recombines TRBV24-1 with TRBJ2-5; D remains ambiguous. This CDR3 comprises 11 residues. V lost 11 bases and J lost 3, with 9 bases in between. The germline V gene encodes CDR1 KGHDR and CDR2 SFDVKD. CDR3 protein: CARRQEETQYF. The CDR3 nucleotides are TGTGCCAGACGACAAGAAGAGACCCAGTACTTC.

Here the CDR3 reads CAIRGLNQETQYF. CDR3 sequence (DNA): TGTGCCATCAGAGGACTAAACCAAGAGACCCAGTACTTC. The V and J genes are TRBV10-3 and TRBJ2-5, with D perhaps matching TRBD2 (6 bases). V was cut by 6 bases and J by 0 bases, with 8 bases left in between. The CDR3 runs 13 residues. Per the germline V gene, CDR1 is ENHRY and CDR2 is SYGVKD.

The sample holds many counts of this clonotype. The chain couples TRBV4-2 to TRBJ2-3, with 14 bases identical to TRBD2. The V gene end was trimmed by 2 bases and the J gene end by 2 bases; junction bases not matched to a gene: 9. The CDR3 spans 19 residues. Germline-derived CDR1 and CDR2 are LGHNA and YNFKEQ. CDR3 bases: TGTGCCAGCAGCCAACCCCGGGGACTAGCGGGGGACAACACAGATACGCAGTATTTT. Encoded protein: CASSQPRGLAGDNTDTQYF.

The sample holds many counts of this clonotype. The chain employs TRBV29-1 and TRBJ1-2, with 10 bases lining up with TRBD1. Germline CDR1 is SQVTM and CDR2 is ANQGSEA. The CDR3 has 15 amino acids. V lost 5 bases, J lost 5 bases, and 11 bases stayed unmatched. The CDR3 loop is CSVLLPSDRGYGYTF. The DNA for the CDR3 is TGCAGCGTTCTTCTCCCCTCGGACAGGGGGTATGGCTACACCTTC.

The rearrangement joins TRBV18 to TRBJ2-7; no reliable D call. The CDR3 length is 15 residues. V dropped 3 bases and J dropped 4 bases, with 16 bases sitting between them. The germline CDR1 and CDR2 sequences are KGHSH and LQKENI. CDR3: CASSPRTVDLYEQYF. The CDR3 coding sequence is TGTGCCAGCTCACCCCGGACGGTGGATCTGTACGAGCAGTACTTC.